What follows are 15 T cell receptor beta chains derived from one specimen sequenced in a study of cytomegalovirus exposure and HLA in healthy donors. Researchers ran the PCR with 60 Vbeta and 13 Jbeta primers. The protocol was immunoSEQ multiplex PCR, while the TCRdb copy is restricted to in-frame clones and leaves out a portion. Among 200,000 to 300,000 clones listed, about 80% were seen once. Material: PBMCs. The source is a woman aged 55-70 years in good health and CMV-seropositive.

In this sample, this clone turned up once. V gene TRBV7-9 combines with J gene TRBJ1-5, with D possibly matching TRBD1 (5 bases). V was pared by 1 base and J by 5 bases, with 9 bases between. The germline V gene has CDR1 SEHNR and CDR2 FQNEAQ (reference sequence). This CDR3 region has 14 residues. This CDR3 is CASSLGGRHQPQHF. As DNA, the CDR3 is TGTGCCAGCAGCTTAGGGGGGAGGCATCAGCCCCAGCATTTT. The full variable domain, its missing parts supplied by reference TRBV7-9 and TRBJ1-5, is DTGVSQNPRHKITKRGQNVTFRCDPISEHNRLYWYRQTLGQGPEFLTYFQNEAQLEKSRLLSDRFSAERPKGSFSTLEIQRTEQGDSAMYLCASSLGGRHQPQHFGDGTRLSIL.

The chain employs TRBV10-3 and TRBJ2-3, with TRBD1 matching 10 bases. The CDR3 is 12 residues long. The J segment lost 7 bases and the V segment lost 6 bases, leaving 1 base of the junction unmatched. CDR1 and CDR2 from the germline V gene are ENHRY and SYGVKD. This CDR3 reads CAIRDRGNTQYF. The CDR3 DNA follows: TGTGCCATCAGGGACAGGGGGAATACGCAGTATTTT.

This sequence joins TRBV28 and TRBJ2-3; tentative D call: TRBD2 (6 bases). The CDR3 sequence is 15 residues long. The V gene's germline CDR1 is MDHEN and CDR2 SYDVKM. V lost 1 base, J lost 0 bases, and 8 bases lay in between. The CDR3 bases are TGTGCCAGCAGTTTATTGAGCGGGAGCACAGATACGCAGTATTTT. Translated: CASSLLSGSTDTQYF. Complete variable domain (other parts from reference TRBV28 and TRBJ2-3): DVKVTQSSRYLVKRTGEKVFLECVQDMDHENMFWYRQDPGLGLRLIYFSYDVKMKEKGDIPEGYSVSREKKERFSLILESASTNQTSMYLCASSLLSGSTDTQYFGPGTRLTVL.

The chain employs TRBV6-6 and TRBJ2-3; TRBD2 is a possible D gene (6 bases). This CDR3 has 15 residues. From germline, CDR1 is MNHNY and CDR2 SVGAGI (reference sequence). Deletions cut 7 bases from V and 2 bases from J, with 16 bases between. The CDR3 region has the DNA TGTGCCAGCACTTCTCAGCGGGTGCTCACAGATACGCAGTATTTT. Translating it yields CASTSQRVLTDTQYF.

This chain uses TRBV6-1 with TRBJ2-7; TRBD1 matches at 7 bases. The CDR3 is made up of 12 amino acids. Germline-derived CDR1 and CDR2 are MNHNS and SASEGT. The ends lost 7 bases at V and 4 bases at J; junction bases unmatched: 4. The CDR3 spells CASTDREYEQYF. As DNA, the CDR3 is TGTGCCAGCACCGACAGGGAGTACGAGCAGTACTTC.

A word on this clone: This specimen includes other DNA sequences encoding the same CDR3. This chain connects TRBV27 to TRBJ2-7; the match to TRBD2 covers 8 bases. Germline CDR1 is MNHEY and CDR2 is SMNVEV (reference sequence). J lost 3 bases, V lost 6 bases, and 16 bases had no gene match. The CDR3 runs 17 residues. The CDR3 region is CASSRRAGTSGSYEQYF. The CDR3 bases are TGTGCCAGCAGCCGGCGAGCGGGGACCAGCGGGAGCTACGAGCAGTACTTC.

The chain employs TRBV9 and TRBJ1-3, with D perhaps TRBD1 (5 bases). The CDR3 totals 12 residues. From germline, CDR1 is SGDLS and CDR2 YYNGEE. Trimming cost V 4 bases and J 10 bases, with 12 bases left between them. CDR3 sequence: CASSLIKGTIYF. Written as DNA, the CDR3 is TGTGCCAGCAGCCTTATAAAGGGGACCATATATTTT.

The CDR3: CASSLESASPPSTDTQYF. CDR3 DNA: TGTGCCAGCAGCTTAGAGTCTGCCAGTCCTCCTAGCACAGATACGCAGTATTTT. V and J are TRBV7-9 and TRBJ2-3; D gene ambiguous. This CDR3 contains 18 residues. The germline gives CDR1 SEHNR, CDR2 FQNEAQ (reference sequence). V shed 1 base and J shed 0 bases, with 17 bases lying between them.

The chain is built from TRBV19 and TRBJ2-7; 8 nucleotides agree with TRBD1. The CDR3 length is 14 residues. Germline values: CDR1 LNHDA, CDR2 SQIVND (reference sequence). V trimming: 4 bases; J trimming: 3 bases; junction bases outside the gene matches: 5. CDR3 amino acids: CASSKADRDYEQYF. For the CDR3, the DNA is TGTGCCAGTAGTAAGGCGGACAGGGACTACGAGCAGTACTTC. Using reference TRBV19 and TRBJ2-7 for the parts outside the CDR3, the full variable domain is DGGITQSPKYLFRKEGQNVTLSCEQNLNHDAMYWYRQDPGQGLRLIYYSQIVNDFQKGDIAEGYSVSREKKESFPLTVTSAQKNPTAFYLCASSKADRDYEQYFGPGTRLTVT.

The J gene is TRBJ2-1, the V gene TRBV6-1, with 10 bases identical to TRBD1. The CDR3 is 15 residues long. CDR1 is MNHNS and CDR2 is SASEGT in the germline V gene. Germline trimming cut 1 base from V and 8 bases from J; bases unmatched to any gene: 5. CDR3 in DNA: TGTGCCAGCAGTGAAGGACAGGGGGCAGTGGATGAGCAGTTCTTC. Protein sequence: CASSEGQGAVDEQFF.

The chain is built from TRBV29-1 and TRBJ1-1; 7 bases line up with TRBD1. Germline assignment: CDR1 SQVTM and CDR2 ANQGSEA. V lost 4 bases to trimming and J lost 2 bases; unmatched junction nucleotides: 10. The CDR3 runs 15 residues. The CDR3 nucleotides read TGCAGCGTTGGGTATGCCGGGACAGCCAACACTGAAGCTTTCTTT. Its protein product is CSVGYAGTANTEAFF.

V usage is TRBV6-4 and J usage is TRBJ1-2, with D tentatively TRBD1 (5 bases). CDR3 length: 13 residues. Deletions cut 11 bases from V and 3 bases from J, with 16 bases between. Germline V gives CDR1 MRHNA, CDR2 SNTAGT. CDR3 in amino acids: CASSSGDDYGYTF. The CDR3 bases are TGTGCCTCCTCCTCGGGGGACGACTATGGCTACACCTTC.

A single count supports this clone. V gene TRBV11-2 combines with J gene TRBJ1-2; maybe TRBD1 (5 bases). V was clipped by 3 bases and J by 0 bases, with 8 bases between them. Germline V lookup: CDR1 SGHAT, CDR2 FQNNGV. The CDR3 has 14 residues. The CDR3 sequence is CASSLGRANYGYTF. DNA for the CDR3: TGTGCCAGCAGCTTGGGCAGGGCTAACTATGGCTACACCTTC.

The chain recombines TRBV5-1 with TRBJ2-7; 11 bases map to TRBD2. Germline CDR1 is SGHRS and CDR2 is YFSETQ. There are 14 residues in the CDR3. The V and J ends lost 4 bases and 6 bases, in that order; junction bases with no gene match: 6. The CDR3 sequence is CASSGTSGSTEQYF. CDR3 DNA: TGCGCCAGCAGCGGCACTAGCGGGAGCACCGAGCAGTACTTC.

This clone has just one count. This rearrangement joins TRBV19 to TRBJ2-7; 8 nucleotides agree with TRBD1. CDR3 length: 14 residues. V gave up 4 bases and J gave up 2 bases; unmatched junction bases: 4. Looked up from germline, CDR1 is LNHDA and CDR2 is SQIVND (reference sequence). CDR3 loop: CASSKGQATYEQYF. The CDR3 nucleotides read TGTGCCAGTAGTAAGGGACAGGCCACCTACGAGCAGTACTTC. Using reference TRBV19 and TRBJ2-7 for the parts outside the CDR3, the full variable domain is DGGITQSPKYLFRKEGQNVTLSCEQNLNHDAMYWYRQDPGQGLRLIYYSQIVNDFQKGDIAEGYSVSREKKESFPLTVTSAQKNPTAFYLCASSKGQATYEQYFGPGTRLTVT.